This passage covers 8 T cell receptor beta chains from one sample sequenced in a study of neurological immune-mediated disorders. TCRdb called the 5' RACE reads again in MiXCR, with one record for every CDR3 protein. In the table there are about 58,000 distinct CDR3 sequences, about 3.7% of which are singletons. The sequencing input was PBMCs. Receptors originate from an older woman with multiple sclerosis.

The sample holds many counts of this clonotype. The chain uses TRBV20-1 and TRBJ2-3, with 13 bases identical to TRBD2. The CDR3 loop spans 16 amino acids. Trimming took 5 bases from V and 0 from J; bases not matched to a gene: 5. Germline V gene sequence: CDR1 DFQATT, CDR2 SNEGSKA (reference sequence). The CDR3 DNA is TGCAGTGCTTCAACTAGCGGGAGGGCCAGCACAGATACGCAGTATTTT. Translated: CSASTSGRASTDTQYF.

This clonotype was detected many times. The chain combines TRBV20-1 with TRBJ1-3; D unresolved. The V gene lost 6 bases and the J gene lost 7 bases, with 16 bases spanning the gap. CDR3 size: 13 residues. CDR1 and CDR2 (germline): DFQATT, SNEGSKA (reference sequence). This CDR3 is CSASSVDRNTIYF. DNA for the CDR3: TGCAGTGCATCGTCCGTTGATAGGAACACCATATATTTT.

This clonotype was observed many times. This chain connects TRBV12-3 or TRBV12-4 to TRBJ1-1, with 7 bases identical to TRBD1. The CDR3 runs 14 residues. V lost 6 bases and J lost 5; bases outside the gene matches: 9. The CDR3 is CASRNNRGVTEAFF. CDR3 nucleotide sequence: TGTGCCAGCAGGAATAACAGGGGAGTTACTGAAGCTTTCTTT.

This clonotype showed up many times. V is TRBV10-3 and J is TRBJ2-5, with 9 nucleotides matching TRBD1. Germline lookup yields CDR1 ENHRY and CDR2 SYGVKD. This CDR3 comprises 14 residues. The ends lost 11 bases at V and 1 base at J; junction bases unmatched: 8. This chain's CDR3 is CAVGGQGTQETQYF. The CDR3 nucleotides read TGTGCCGTCGGGGGACAGGGAACCCAAGAGACCCAGTACTTC.

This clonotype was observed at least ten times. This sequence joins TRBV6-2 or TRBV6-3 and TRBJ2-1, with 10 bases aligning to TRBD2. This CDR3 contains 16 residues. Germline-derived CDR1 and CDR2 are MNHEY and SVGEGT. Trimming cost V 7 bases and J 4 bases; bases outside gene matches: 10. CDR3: CASMKSGGELYNEQFF. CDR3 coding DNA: TGTGCCAGCATGAAGAGCGGGGGGGAATTGTACAATGAGCAGTTCTTC.

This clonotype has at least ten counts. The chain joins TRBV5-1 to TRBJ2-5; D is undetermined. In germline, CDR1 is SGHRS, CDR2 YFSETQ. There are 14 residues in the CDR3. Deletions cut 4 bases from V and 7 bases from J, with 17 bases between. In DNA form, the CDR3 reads TGCGCCAGCAGCGAAATGGCGGCAAGTGGGACCCAGTACTTC. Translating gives CASSEMAASGTQYF.

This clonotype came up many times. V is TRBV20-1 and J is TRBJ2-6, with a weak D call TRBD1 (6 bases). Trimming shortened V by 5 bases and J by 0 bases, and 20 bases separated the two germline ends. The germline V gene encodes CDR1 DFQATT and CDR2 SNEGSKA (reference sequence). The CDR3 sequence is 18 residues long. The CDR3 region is CSALRTVTPLSGANVLTF. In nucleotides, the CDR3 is TGCAGTGCTCTACGGACAGTTACTCCTCTCTCTGGGGCCAACGTCCTGACTTTC.

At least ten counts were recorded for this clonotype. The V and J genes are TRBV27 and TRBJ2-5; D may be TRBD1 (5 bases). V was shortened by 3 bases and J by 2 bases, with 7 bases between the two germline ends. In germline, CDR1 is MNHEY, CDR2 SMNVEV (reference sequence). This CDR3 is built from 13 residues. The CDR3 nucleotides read TGTGCCAGCAGTTTGCGGACACAAGAGACCCAGTACTTC. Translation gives CASSLRTQETQYF.